This TCR beta chain was captured in a study of somatic mutations in cytotoxic T cells in rheumatoid arthritis. Findings of the study overall: Significant differences in CD8+ T-cell clonality were not found between rheumatoid arthritis patients and healthy controls (age-matched).

Repertoires were generated with immunoSEQ multiplex PCR, while TCRdb's copy carries only in-frame clones and drops some. The repertoire holds approximately 9,800 clones, with roughly four fifths as singletons. The CDR3 runs 18 residues. J was trimmed by 2 bases and V by 0 bases; bases with no gene match: 11. Germline V gives CDR1 SGHDT, CDR2 YYEEEE. Comments on this clone: Its antigen is unidentified.

The V gene is TRBV5-6, the J gene TRBJ2-3; 8 positions match TRBD1. This TCR derives from a woman in her 50s in good health. Sequencing used CD8+ T cells sorted from blood. CDR3 amino acids: CASSLGLWGQDLTDTQYF. DNA for the CDR3: TGTGCCAGCAGCTTGGGATTGTGGGGACAGGACCTCACAGATACGCAGTATTTT.